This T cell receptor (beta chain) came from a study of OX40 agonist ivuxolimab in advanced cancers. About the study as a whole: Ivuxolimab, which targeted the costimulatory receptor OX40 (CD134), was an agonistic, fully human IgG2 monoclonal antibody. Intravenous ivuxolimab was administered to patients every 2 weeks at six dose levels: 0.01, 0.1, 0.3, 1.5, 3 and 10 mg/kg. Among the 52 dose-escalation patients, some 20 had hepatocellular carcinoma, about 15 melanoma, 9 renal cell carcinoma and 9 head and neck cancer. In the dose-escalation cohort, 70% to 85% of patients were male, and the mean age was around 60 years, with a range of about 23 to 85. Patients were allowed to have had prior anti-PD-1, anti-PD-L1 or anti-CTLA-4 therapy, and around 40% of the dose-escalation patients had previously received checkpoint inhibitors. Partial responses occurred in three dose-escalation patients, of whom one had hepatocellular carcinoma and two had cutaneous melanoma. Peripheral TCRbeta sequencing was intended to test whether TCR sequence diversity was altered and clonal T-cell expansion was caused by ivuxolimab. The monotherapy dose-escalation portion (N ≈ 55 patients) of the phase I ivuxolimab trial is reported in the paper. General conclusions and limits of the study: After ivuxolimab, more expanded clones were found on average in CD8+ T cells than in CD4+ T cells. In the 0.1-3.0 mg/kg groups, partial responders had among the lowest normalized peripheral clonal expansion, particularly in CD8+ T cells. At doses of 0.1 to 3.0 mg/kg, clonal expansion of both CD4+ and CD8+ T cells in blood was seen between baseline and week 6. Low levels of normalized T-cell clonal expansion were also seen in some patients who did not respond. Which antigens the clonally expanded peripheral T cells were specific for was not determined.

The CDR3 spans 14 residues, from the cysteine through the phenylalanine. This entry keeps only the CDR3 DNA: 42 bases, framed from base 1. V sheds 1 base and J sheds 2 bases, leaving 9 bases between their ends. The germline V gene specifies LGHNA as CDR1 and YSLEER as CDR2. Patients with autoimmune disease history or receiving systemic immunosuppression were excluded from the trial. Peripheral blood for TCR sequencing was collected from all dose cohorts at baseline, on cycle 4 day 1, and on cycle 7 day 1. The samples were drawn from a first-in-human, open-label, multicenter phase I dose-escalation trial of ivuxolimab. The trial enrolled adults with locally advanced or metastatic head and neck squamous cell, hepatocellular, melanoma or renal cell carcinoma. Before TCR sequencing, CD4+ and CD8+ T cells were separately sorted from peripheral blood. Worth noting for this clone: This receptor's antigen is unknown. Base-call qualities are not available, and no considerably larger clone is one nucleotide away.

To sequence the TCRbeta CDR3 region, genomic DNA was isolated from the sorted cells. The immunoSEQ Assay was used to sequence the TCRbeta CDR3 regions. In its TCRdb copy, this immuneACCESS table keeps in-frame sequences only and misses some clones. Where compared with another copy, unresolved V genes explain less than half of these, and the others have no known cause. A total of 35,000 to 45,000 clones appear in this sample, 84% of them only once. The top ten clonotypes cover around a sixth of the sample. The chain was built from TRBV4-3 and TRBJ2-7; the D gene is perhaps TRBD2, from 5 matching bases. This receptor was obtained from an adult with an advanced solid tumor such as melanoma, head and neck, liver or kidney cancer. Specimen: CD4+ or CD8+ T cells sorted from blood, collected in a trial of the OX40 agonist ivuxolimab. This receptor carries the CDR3 CASSQAEGAYEQYF. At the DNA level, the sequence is TGCGCCAGCAGCCAAGCCGAGGGCGCCTACGAGCAGTACTTC.